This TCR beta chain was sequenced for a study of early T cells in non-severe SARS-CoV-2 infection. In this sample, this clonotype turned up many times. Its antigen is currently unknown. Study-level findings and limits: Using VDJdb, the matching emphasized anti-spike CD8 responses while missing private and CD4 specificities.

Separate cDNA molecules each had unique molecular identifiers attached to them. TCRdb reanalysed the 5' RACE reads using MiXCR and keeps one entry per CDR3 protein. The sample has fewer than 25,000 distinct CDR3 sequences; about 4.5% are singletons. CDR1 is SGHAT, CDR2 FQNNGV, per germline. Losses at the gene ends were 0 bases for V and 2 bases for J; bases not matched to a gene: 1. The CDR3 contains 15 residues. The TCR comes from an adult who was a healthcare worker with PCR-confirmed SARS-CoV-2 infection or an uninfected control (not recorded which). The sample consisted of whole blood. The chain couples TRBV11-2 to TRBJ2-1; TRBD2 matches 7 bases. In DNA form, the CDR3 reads TGTGCCAGCAGCTTAGATCTAGCGGCCTACAATGAGCAGTTCTTC. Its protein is CASSLDLAAYNEQFF.